This T cell receptor beta chain was sequenced during a study of T cell responses to AZD1222 COVID-19 vaccine. As regards this clone: Its antigen is not identified.

Using immunoSEQ multiplex PCR, the repertoire was profiled, and TCRdb retains in-frame clones only, with some absent. The sample has about 150,000 clones; around 90% are singletons. The CDR3 is made up of 19 amino acids. General observations from the study: Baseline seropositivity characterized only six AZD1222 recipients. Rises in breadth and depth of Spike-specific TCRs came after two AZD1222 doses.

This TCR was recovered from an adult who received the AZD1222 COVID-19 vaccine. The rearrangement uses TRBV21-1 and TRBJ1-5; the listed D gene, TRBD1, was not tested against the DNA. TRBV21-1 is designated a pseudogene. The sequencing here drew on peripheral blood, taken 28 days after the second AZD1222 dose. The CDR3 region is CASSLRGDRGLESNQPQHF. The CDR3 coding sequence is TGTGCCAGCAGCCTAAGGGGGGACAGGGGGCTGGAAAGCAATCAGCCCCAGCATTTT.